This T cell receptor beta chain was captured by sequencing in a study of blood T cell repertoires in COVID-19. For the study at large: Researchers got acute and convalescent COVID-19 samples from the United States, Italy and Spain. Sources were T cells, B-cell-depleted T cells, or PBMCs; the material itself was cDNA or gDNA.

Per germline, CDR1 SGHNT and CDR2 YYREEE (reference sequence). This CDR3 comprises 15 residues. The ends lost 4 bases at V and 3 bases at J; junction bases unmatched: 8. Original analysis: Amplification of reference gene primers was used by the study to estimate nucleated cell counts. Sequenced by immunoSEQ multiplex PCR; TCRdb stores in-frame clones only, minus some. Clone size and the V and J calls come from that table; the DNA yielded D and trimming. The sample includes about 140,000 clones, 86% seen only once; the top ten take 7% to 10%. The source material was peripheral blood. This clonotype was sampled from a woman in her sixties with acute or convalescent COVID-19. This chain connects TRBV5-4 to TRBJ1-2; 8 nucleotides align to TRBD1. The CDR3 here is CASSPDRGPHYGYTF. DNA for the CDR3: TGTGCCAGCAGCCCCGACAGGGGCCCTCACTATGGCTACACCTTC.